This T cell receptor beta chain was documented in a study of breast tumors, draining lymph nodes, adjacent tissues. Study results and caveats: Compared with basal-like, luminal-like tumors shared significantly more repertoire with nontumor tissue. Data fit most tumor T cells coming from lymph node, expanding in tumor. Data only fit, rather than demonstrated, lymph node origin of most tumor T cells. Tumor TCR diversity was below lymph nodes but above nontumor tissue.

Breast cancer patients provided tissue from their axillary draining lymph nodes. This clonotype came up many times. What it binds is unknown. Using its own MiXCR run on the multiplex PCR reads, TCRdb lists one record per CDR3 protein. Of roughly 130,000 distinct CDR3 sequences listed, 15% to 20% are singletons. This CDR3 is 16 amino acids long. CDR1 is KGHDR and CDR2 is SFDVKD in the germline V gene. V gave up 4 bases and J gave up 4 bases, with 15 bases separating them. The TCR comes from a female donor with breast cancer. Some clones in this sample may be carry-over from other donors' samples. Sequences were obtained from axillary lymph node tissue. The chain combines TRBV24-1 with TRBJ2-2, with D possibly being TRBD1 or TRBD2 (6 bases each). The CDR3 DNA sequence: TGTGCCACCAGTGACCTGCTCGGGGGCGGCACCGGGGAGCTGTTTTTT. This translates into CATSDLLGGGTGELFF.